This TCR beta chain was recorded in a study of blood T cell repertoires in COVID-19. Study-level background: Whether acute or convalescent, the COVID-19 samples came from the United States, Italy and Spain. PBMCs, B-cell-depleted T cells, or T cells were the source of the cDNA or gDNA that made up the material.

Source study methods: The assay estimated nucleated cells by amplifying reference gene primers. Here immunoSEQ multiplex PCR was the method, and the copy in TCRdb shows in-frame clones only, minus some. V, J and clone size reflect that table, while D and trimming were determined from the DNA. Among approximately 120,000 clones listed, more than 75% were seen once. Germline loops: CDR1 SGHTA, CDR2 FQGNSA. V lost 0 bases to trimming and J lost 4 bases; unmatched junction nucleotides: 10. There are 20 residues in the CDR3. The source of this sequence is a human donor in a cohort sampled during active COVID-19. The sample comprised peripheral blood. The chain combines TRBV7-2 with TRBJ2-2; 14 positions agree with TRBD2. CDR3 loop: CASSLALGLAGGTGTGELFF. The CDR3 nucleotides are TGTGCCAGCAGCTTAGCGCTTGGACTAGCGGGAGGAACGGGCACCGGGGAGCTGTTTTTT.